This T cell receptor beta chain came from a study of blood T cells in healthy people across ages. Findings of the study overall: A roughly linear age-dependent decrease characterized TCR beta diversity per million T cells. Versus aged donors, long-lived donors had higher diversity and more naive CD4+ cells. Conclusively comparing naive with antigen-experienced cells was impossible with unsorted PBMCs.

This clonotype was seen more than once but under ten times. Its matching antigen is unknown. With a J-beta primer mix and a sample-barcoded 5' primer, a second PCR ran roughly 7 to 11 cycles. Tags on each cDNA molecule came from a template-switch adaptor with 12 random nucleotides. TCRdb processed the 5' RACE reads anew with MiXCR; each CDR3 protein has one entry. The table includes about 680,000 distinct CDR3 sequences, over 45% detected once. The specimen was blood. The TCR comes from an older woman in good health.

The CDR3 here is CAISGSLAGVYNEQFF. The CDR3 DNA is TGTGCCATCAGTGGATCACTAGCGGGAGTATACAATGAGCAGTTCTTC. V and J are TRBV10-3 and TRBJ2-1; TRBD2 matches 11 bases. This CDR3 is 16 amino acids long. CDR1 and CDR2 (germline): ENHRY, SYGVKD. V shed 4 bases and J 4 bases; nucleotides not matched to a gene: 6.